This T cell receptor beta chain appears in the sequencing data of a study of cytomegalovirus exposure and HLA in healthy donors. Findings and caveats of the study: Roughly even sequencing depth across donors was the assumption behind the presence/absence analyses. Later analysis suggested most CMV-associated TCR beta chains were HLA-restricted. With later analysis, a missense DCLRE1C variant became linked to TCR beta V- and J-gene trimming.

Turning to this clone: The antigen remains unidentified.

Use of 60 Vbeta and 13 Jbeta primers characterized the PCR. TCRdb's table, derived via immunoSEQ multiplex PCR, lists solely in-frame clones and lacks some. Here the sample table reports 150,000 to 200,000 clones. The origin of this receptor is a woman aged 55-75 years in good health and CMV-seronegative. The sequenced sample was PBMCs.

Written as DNA, the CDR3 is TGTGCCAGCAGCCCAGGTAGCAATCAGCCCCAGCATTTT. It translates to CASSPGSNQPQHF. The chain uses TRBV7-3 and TRBJ1-5; D unresolved. The CDR3 runs to 13 residues. The germline gives CDR1 SGHTA, CDR2 FQGTGA. V lost 5 bases and J 0 bases, leaving 5 bases between the germline ends.